The text below deals with one TCR beta chain. What it binds is not known. The ends were cut back, 4 bases at V and 7 bases at J, with 13 bases in the middle. The CDR3 has 13 amino acids. Germline V CDR1 and CDR2: LGHNA, YNFKEQ. The sample originates from a study of CD8 T cells in ankylosing spondylitis. Study findings and constraints: Reportedly, matched ankylosing spondylitis synovial fluid was significantly enriched for disease-linked clones. A motif of 8 or 9 highly homologous TCR beta variants was seen as apparently characteristic of ankylosing spondylitis blood.

TCRdb used MiXCR to reprocess the 5' RACE reads, holding one entry per CDR3 protein. The table has some 140,000 distinct CDR3 sequences, 8% to 9% seen once. The sequence derives from a male donor with ankylosing spondylitis. The specimen sequenced was synovial fluid, either unsorted or a sorted T cell fraction (not recorded which). This chain connects TRBV4-2 to TRBJ1-1; no clear D. The CDR3 is CASSPGRVDEAFF. Written as DNA, the CDR3 is TGTGCCAGCAGCCCTGGTAGGGTGGATGAAGCTTTCTTT.